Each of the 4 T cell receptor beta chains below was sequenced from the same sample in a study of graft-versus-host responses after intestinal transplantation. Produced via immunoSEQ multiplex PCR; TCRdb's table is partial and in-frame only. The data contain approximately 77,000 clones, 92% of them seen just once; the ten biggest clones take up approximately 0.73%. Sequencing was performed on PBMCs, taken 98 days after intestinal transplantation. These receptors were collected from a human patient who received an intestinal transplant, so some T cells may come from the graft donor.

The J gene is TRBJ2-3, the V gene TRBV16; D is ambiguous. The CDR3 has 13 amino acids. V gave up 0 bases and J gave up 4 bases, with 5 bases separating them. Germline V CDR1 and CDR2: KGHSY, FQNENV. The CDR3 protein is CASSQSKSDTQYF. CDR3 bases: TGTGCCAGCAGCCAATCGAAGTCAGATACGCAGTATTTT.

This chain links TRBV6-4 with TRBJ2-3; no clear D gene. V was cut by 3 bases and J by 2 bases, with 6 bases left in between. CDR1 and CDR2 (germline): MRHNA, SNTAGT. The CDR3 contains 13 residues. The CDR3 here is CASSEGYTDTQYF. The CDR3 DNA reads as TGTGCCAGCAGTGAAGGCTACACAGATACGCAGTATTTT.

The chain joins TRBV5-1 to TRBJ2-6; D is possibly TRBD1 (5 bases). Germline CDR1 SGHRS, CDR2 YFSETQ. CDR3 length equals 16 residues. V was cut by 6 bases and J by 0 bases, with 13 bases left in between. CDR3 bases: TGCGCCAGCAATCCCCAGGGCATCTCTGGGGCCAACGTCCTGACTTTC. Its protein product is CASNPQGISGANVLTF. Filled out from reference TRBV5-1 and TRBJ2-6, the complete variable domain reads KAGVTQTPRYLIKTRGQQVTLSCSPISGHRSVSWYQQTPGQGLQFLFEYFSETQRNKGNFPGRFSGRQFSNSRSEMNVSTLELGDSALYLCASNPQGISGANVLTFGAGSRLTVL.

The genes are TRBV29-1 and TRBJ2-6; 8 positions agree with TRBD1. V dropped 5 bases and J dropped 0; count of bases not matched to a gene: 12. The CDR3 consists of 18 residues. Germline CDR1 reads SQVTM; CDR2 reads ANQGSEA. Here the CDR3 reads CSVTGTTGVRSGANVLTF. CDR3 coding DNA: TGCAGCGTTACTGGCACGACAGGGGTACGCTCTGGGGCCAACGTCCTGACTTTC.